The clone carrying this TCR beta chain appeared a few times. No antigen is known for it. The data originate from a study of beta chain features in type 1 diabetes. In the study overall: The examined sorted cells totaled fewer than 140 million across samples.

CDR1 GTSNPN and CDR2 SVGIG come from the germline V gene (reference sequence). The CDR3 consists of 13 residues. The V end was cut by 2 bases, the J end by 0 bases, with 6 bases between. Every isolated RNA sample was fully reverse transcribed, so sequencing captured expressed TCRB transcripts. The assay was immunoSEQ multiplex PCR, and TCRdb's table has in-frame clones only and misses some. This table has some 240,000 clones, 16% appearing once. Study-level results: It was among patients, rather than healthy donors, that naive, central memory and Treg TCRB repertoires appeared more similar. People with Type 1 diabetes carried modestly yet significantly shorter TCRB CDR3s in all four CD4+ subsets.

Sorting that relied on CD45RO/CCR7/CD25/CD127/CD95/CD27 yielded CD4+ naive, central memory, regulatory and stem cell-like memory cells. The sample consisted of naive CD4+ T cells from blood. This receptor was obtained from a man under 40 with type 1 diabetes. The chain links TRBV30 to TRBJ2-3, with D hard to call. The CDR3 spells CAWSSVSTDTQYF. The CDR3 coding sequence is TGTGCCTGGAGTAGTGTTAGCACAGATACGCAGTATTTT.